This paragraph reports one T cell receptor beta chain. Sequencing was performed with immunoSEQ multiplex PCR; in TCRdb, only in-frame clones are kept and a portion is missing. The sample lists approximately 40,000 clones; more than 85% were seen once. This entry belongs to a study of blood T cell repertoires in COVID-19. Study at large: Sample material is recorded as cDNA or gDNA derived from T cells, B-cell-depleted T cells, or PBMCs.

Germline V CDR1 and CDR2: MGHRA, YSYEKL. V trimming: 0 bases; J trimming: 1 base; junction bases outside the gene matches: 7. CDR3 length: 19 amino acids. The chain combines TRBV4-1 with TRBJ2-2, with TRBD2 matching 11 bases. This sequence was found in a man aged 45 to 65 in a cohort sampled during active COVID-19. The specimen was peripheral blood. CDR3 sequence: CASSQDGGSGRENTGELFF. The CDR3 DNA is TGCGCCAGCAGCCAAGATGGGGGTAGCGGGAGGGAGAACACCGGGGAGCTGTTTTTT.